This T cell receptor beta chain derives from a study of cytomegalovirus exposure and HLA in healthy donors. Study-level information: Earlier work reported roughly 120 million unique TCR beta sequences from about 200 million T cells.

Of note for this clone: Its antigen is not identified.

The CDR3 is made up of 14 amino acids. The ends were cut back, 0 bases at V and 2 bases at J, with 10 bases in the middle. Germline CDR1 and CDR2: GTSNPN and SVGIG (reference sequence). Both 60 Vbeta primers and 13 Jbeta primers went into the PCR. The table came from immunoSEQ multiplex PCR; TCRdb's copy has only in-frame clones and leaves some out. The table lists some 100,000 clones, about 79% of them singletons. General study results and limits: Most TCR sequences were uncommon, yet certain public TCRs appeared in many donors. Among the most significant clusters, several appeared linked to common viral pathogens in a later analysis. Association of a missense DCLRE1C variant with TCR beta V- and J-gene trimming was reported in a later analysis.

The specimen sequenced was PBMCs. The chain recombines TRBV30 with TRBJ1-2; D is undetermined. The receptor was isolated from a woman younger than 30 in good health and CMV-seronegative. CDR3 sequence reads: CAWSVGGRNYGYTF. The CDR3 region has the DNA TGTGCCTGGAGTGTCGGAGGCAGGAACTATGGCTACACCTTC. Full variable domain (rest looked up from reference TRBV30 and TRBJ1-2): SQTIHQWPATLVQPVGSPLSLECTVEGTSNPNLYWYRQAAGRGLQLLFYSVGIGQISSEVPQNLSASRPQDRQFILSSKKLLLSDSGFYLCAWSVGGRNYGYTFGSGTRLTVV.